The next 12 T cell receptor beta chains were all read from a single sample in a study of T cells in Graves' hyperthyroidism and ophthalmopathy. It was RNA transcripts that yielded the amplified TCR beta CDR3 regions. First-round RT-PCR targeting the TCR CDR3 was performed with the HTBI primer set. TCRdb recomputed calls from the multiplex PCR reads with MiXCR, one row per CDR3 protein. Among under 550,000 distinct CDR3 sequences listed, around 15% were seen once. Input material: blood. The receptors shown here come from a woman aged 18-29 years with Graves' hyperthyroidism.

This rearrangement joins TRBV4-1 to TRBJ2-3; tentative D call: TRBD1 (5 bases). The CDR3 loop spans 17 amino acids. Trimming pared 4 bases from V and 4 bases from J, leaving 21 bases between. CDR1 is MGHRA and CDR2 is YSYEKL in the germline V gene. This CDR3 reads CASSPPAGKVGSDTQYF. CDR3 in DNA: TGCGCCAGCAGCCCCCCGGCAGGGAAAGTCGGCTCAGATACGCAGTATTTT.

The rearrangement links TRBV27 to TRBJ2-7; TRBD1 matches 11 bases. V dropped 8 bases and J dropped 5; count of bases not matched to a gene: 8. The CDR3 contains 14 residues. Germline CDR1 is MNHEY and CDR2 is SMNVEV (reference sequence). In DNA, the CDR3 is TGTGCCAGCGGGCGGACAGGGGGCTTAGACGAGCAGTACTTC. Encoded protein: CASGRTGGLDEQYF.

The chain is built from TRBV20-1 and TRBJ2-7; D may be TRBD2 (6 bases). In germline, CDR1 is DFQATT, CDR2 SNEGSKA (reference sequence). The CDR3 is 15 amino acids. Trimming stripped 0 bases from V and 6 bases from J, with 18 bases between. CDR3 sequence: CSARDLDGRWLEQYF. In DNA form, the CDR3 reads TGCAGTGCTAGAGATCTAGACGGGAGATGGCTCGAGCAGTACTTC.

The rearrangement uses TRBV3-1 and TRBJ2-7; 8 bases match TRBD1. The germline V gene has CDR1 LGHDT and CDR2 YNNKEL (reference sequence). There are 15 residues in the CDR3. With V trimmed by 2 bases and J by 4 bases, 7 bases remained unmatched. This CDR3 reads CASSQRQGALYEQYF. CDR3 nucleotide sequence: TGTGCCAGCAGCCAACGGCAGGGGGCTTTATACGAGCAGTACTTC.

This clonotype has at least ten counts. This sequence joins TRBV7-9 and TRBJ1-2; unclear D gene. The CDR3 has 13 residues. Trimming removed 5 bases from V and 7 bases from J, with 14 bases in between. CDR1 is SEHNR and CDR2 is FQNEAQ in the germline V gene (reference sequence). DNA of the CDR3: TGTGCCAGCAGCCCGTCGGGCGGGGTTGGCTACACCTTC. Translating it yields CASSPSGGVGYTF.

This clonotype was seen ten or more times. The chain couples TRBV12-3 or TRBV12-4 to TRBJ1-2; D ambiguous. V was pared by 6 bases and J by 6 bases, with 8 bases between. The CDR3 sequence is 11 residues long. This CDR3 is CASSLSHGYTF. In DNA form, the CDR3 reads TGTGCCAGCAGCCTGAGCCATGGCTACACCTTC.

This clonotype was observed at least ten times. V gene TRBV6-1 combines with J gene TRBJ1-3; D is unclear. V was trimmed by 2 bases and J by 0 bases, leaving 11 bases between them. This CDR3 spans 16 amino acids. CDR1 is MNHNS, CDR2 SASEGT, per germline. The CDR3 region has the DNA TGTGCCAGCAGTGAATCCAGCACGTACTCTGGAAACACCATATATTTT. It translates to CASSESSTYSGNTIYF.

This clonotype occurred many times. The CDR3 DNA follows: TGTGCCAGCTCTGCTAGCGGGACCCACGAGCAGTACTTC. Its translation is CASSASGTHEQYF. This chain connects TRBV28 to TRBJ2-7, with TRBD2 identical over 9 bases. J was trimmed by 5 bases and V by 8 bases; bases with no gene match: 7. This CDR3 has 13 amino acids. Per the germline V gene, CDR1 is MDHEN and CDR2 is SYDVKM.

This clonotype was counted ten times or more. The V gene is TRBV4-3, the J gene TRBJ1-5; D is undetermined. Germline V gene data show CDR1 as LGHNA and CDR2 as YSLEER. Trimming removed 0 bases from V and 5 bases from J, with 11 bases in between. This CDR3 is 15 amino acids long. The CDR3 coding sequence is TGCGCCAGCAGCCAAGATAGGCGGGAGGATCAGCCCCAGCATTTT. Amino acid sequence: CASSQDRREDQPQHF.

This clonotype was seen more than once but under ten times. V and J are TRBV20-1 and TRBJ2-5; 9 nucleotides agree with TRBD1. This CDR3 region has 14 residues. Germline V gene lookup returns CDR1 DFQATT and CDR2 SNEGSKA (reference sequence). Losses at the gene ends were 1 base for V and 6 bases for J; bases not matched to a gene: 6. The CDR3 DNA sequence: TGCAGTGCTAGAGGGCTACAGGGGGCACAGACCCAGTACTTC. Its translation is CSARGLQGAQTQYF.

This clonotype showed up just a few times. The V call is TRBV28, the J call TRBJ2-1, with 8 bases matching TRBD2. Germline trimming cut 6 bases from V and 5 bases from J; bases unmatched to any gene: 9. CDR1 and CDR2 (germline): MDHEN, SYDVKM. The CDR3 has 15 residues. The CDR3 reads CASRTGTRGHNEQFF. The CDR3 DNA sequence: TGTGCCAGCAGAACCGGGACTAGAGGGCACAATGAGCAGTTCTTC.

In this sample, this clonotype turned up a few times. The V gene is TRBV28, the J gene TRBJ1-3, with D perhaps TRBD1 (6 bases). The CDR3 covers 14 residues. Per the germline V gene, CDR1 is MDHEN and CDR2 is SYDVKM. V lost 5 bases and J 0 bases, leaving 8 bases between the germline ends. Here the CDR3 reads CASSDRISGNTIYF. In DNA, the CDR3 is TGTGCCAGCAGTGACAGGATCTCTGGAAACACCATATATTTT.